This is a list of T cell receptor beta chains from one sample in a study of blood T cells in healthy people across ages. Using its own MiXCR run on the 5' RACE reads, TCRdb lists one record per CDR3 protein. The sample holds over 950,000 distinct CDR3 sequences, roughly 47% seen once. Sequenced sample: blood. The receptors derive from an older woman in good health. Both conserved end residues are part of each CDR3. Each record gives: J gene, clone size, V gene, D gene, CDR3 DNA, CDR3 protein. The D gene is left open where the match is weak. Only part of the rows carry a size: once, few, many, or a class if the clone is expanded.

>TRBJ2-1|-|TRBV6-1|TRBD2
TGTGCCAGCAGTGGATCCGGGGGGGCTTCTGAGCAGTTCTTC
CASSGSGGASEQFF
>TRBJ2-5|once|TRBV5-1|TRBD2
TGCGCCAGCAGCCCACGACTAGCGGGAAGGAAGACCCAGTACTTC
CASSPRLAGRKTQYF
>TRBJ2-5|-|TRBV20-1|TRBD2
TGCAGTGCTCAGACTAGCGGGAGAGAGACCCAGTACTTC
CSAQTSGRETQYF
>TRBJ2-1|once|TRBV27|TRBD2
TGTGCCAGCAGTACATCAGCGGGAAGTGAGCAGTTCTTC
CASSTSAGSEQFF
>TRBJ2-4|few|TRBV27|-
TGTGCCAGCAGTTTAGCCGTTGAGGGGAACATTCAGTACTTC
CASSLAVEGNIQYF
>TRBJ2-7|-|TRBV29-1|-
TGCAGCGTCGAGGTGGCATCCTCCTACGAGCAGTACTTC
CSVEVASSYEQYF
>TRBJ2-5|-|TRBV25-1|-
TGTGCCAGCAGTGAAGCCAAGGGTGCGAGGGAGCAGTACTTC
CASSEAKGAREQYF
>TRBJ1-2|few|TRBV7-9|TRBD1
TGTGCCAGCAGCTTAGGGGGACAGGAAGACACCTTC
CASSLGGQEDTF
>TRBJ1-5|-|TRBV20-1|-
TGCAGTGCAAAGGCGGCGGGGCTCCAGCACCAGCATTTT
CSAKAAGLQHQHF
>TRBJ1-6|-|TRBV27|TRBD1
TGTGCCAGCAGATATTCACAGGGGGCTTATAATTCACCCCTCCACTTT
CASRYSQGAYNSPLHF
>TRBJ2-7|-|TRBV11-2|TRBD1
TGTGCCAGCAGCTACGGGACAGGGGGCATCTACGAGCAGTACTTC
CASSYGTGGIYEQYF
>TRBJ2-5|few|TRBV18|-
TGTGCCAGCTCGCGATCTAGCTCTGAGACCCAGTACTTC
CASSRSSSETQYF
>TRBJ2-4|many|TRBV12-3/TRBV12-4|-
TGTGCCAGCAGTTCAGGACCATTAGCCAAAAACATTCAGTACTTC
CASSSGPLAKNIQYF
>TRBJ1-2|-|TRBV12-3/TRBV12-4|-
TGTGCCAGCAGTCGGACAGACTACAGATATGGCTACACCTTC
CASSRTDYRYGYTF
>TRBJ2-7|-|TRBV20-1|TRBD1
TGCAGTGCTAACCCCCGGACAGGCTCCTACGAGCAGTACTTC
CSANPRTGSYEQYF
>TRBJ2-5|-|TRBV3-1|-
TGTGCCAGCAGCCAAGTCAGAAACGCCAGTGAGACCCAGTACTTC
CASSQVRNASETQYF
>TRBJ2-1|once|TRBV20-1|TRBD2
TGCAGTGCTGCTACTAGCGGGAGAGGGAATGAGCAGTTCTTC
CSAATSGRGNEQFF
>TRBJ2-7|once|TRBV14|-
TGTGCCAGCAGCCAAGGGGGAAAAGGGGATGAGCAGTACTTC
CASSQGGKGDEQYF
>TRBJ2-6|-|TRBV25-1|-
TGTGCCAGCAGTGACCCGGGACAAGGGACAGGGGCCAACGTCCTGACTTTC
CASSDPGQGTGANVLTF
>TRBJ1-2|-|TRBV7-9|TRBD1
TGTGCCAGCAGCTTTGGGGGAGGACAGGGGAATGGCTACACCTTC
CASSFGGGQGNGYTF
>TRBJ2-4|once|TRBV7-8|-
TGTGCCAGCAGTCGCACCGACAGTTGGCTGTACTTC
CASSRTDSWLYF
>TRBJ2-3|few|TRBV7-3|-
TGTGCCAGCAGCCAAAGGGGGCTAGCGGAAGAACTTAACACAGATACGCAGTATTTT
CASSQRGLAEELNTDTQYF
>TRBJ2-3|few|TRBV6-2/TRBV6-3|TRBD2
TGTGCCAGCAGCTCCCATGCTAGCGGGAGCGGCGATACGCAGTATTTT
CASSSHASGSGDTQYF
>TRBJ2-7|few|TRBV4-1|-
TGCGCCAGCAGCCACCTGACAGGCAACGAGCAGTACTTC
CASSHLTGNEQYF
>TRBJ2-5|few|TRBV20-1|TRBD2
TGCAGTGCTCCCCCCGCGGGGAGGGGAGAGACCCAGTACTTC
CSAPPAGRGETQYF
>TRBJ1-4|-|TRBV20-1|-
TGCAGTGCTAGAGATCTTCTTTCTGGGCGTGAGAAACTGTTTTTT
CSARDLLSGREKLFF
>TRBJ1-1|-|TRBV20-1|-
TGCAGTGCCAGGACTTCCTGGGGTTCTGAAGCTTTCTTT
CSARTSWGSEAFF
>TRBJ2-3|-|TRBV7-2|TRBD2
TGTGCCAGCAGCTTGCGCGGACTAGCGGGTCCCACAGATACGCAGTATTTT
CASSLRGLAGPTDTQYF
>TRBJ1-4|few|TRBV3-1|-
TGTGCCAGCAGCCCCCGGGTAACAGGACGGGAAAAACTGTTTTTT
CASSPRVTGREKLFF
>TRBJ1-6|-|TRBV28|-
TGTGCCAGCAGGATGATCGCCGTTTCACCCCTCCACTTT
CASRMIAVSPLHF
>TRBJ2-7|-|TRBV7-2|TRBD2
TGTGCCAGCAGCTTAATGAGGACTAGGGGCTACGAGCAGTACTTC
CASSLMRTRGYEQYF
>TRBJ2-7|few|TRBV4-1|-
TGCGCCAGCAGCCAAGATCCCACGTTGATGACCTACGAGCAGTACTTC
CASSQDPTLMTYEQYF
>TRBJ1-2|-|TRBV20-1|-
TGCAGGGCGACAGCTGGGTCTGGCTACACCTTC
CRATAGSGYTF
>TRBJ2-1|-|TRBV29-1|-
TGCAGCGTTGACGCATCCAGTACCTACAATGAGCAGTTCTTC
CSVDASSTYNEQFF
>TRBJ2-7|-|TRBV4-3|-
TGCGCCAGCAGCCGAGGACAGGGAGGGTACAATGAGCAGTACTTC
CASSRGQGGYNEQYF
>TRBJ2-7|-|TRBV28|TRBD2
TGTGCCAGCAGTTTAGTGAGCGGGGTTTACGAGCAGTACTTC
CASSLVSGVYEQYF
>TRBJ2-7|-|TRBV14|-
TGTGCCAGCAGCCAAGCCCAGGACATTTACTCCTACGAGCAGTACTTC
CASSQAQDIYSYEQYF
>TRBJ2-7|-|TRBV7-2|TRBD1
TGTGCCAGCAGCATGCTCCCACAGGGGGCAGACGGGCAGTACTTC
CASSMLPQGADGQYF
>TRBJ1-1|few|TRBV4-3|TRBD1
TGCGCCAGCAGCCAAGACCGGACAGGGGTATTGATGGCTGAAGCTTTCTTT
CASSQDRTGVLMAEAFF
>TRBJ1-2|-|TRBV12-3/TRBV12-4|-
TGTGCCAGCAGTCTCTACCAGGGCGGCTATGGCTACACCTTC
CASSLYQGGYGYTF
>TRBJ1-2|-|TRBV30|-
TGTGCCTGGAGCCAGACCGACACGTATTACCAACGCAATCGGGGCTACACCTTC
CAWSQTDTYYQRNRGYTF
>TRBJ2-5|-|TRBV27|-
TGTGCCAGCAGGTTAAATCCGTATATGGAGACCCAGTACTTC
CASRLNPYMETQYF
>TRBJ1-2|-|TRBV7-2|-
TGTGCCAGCAGTCCATTCGTTACCCCCTATGGCTACACCTTC
CASSPFVTPYGYTF
>TRBJ1-3|-|TRBV28|-
TGTGCCAGCAGTCTGGACCGGGACATAAATCTAAACACCATATATTTT
CASSLDRDINLNTIYF
>TRBJ1-2|few|TRBV28|-
TGTGCCAGCAGTTTACCCTTCAGGGGCCCAGGGCACTACACCTTC
CASSLPFRGPGHYTF
>TRBJ2-7|few|TRBV5-1|-
TGCGCCAGCCAGGACCTACCGCCCTACGAGCAGTACTTC
CASQDLPPYEQYF
>TRBJ2-7|-|TRBV20-1|TRBD2
TGCAGTGCAAGTGGGACTAGCGGGAGTTTAGTGGGGGAGCAGTACTTC
CSASGTSGSLVGEQYF
>TRBJ2-7|-|TRBV7-9|-
TGTGCCAGCAGCTCCTCCCATGCACTGCAGTACTTC
CASSSSHALQYF
>TRBJ2-4|-|TRBV25-1|-
TGTGCCAGCAGTACTCATGGGGTCGGGAGCATTCAGTACTTC
CASSTHGVGSIQYF
>TRBJ2-7|many|TRBV6-2/TRBV6-3|TRBD2
TGTGCCAGCAGTGGACCTGGTGCTAGCGGGAGTTACGAGCAGTACTTC
CASSGPGASGSYEQYF
>TRBJ2-2|many|TRBV29-1|-
TGCAGCGCTTCCGCCACCGAGGCCGGGGAGCTGTTTTTT
CSASATEAGELFF
>TRBJ2-1|-|TRBV6-6|-
TGTGCCAGCGCCCCTAGGAGGGAAGGAGGCAATGAGCAGTTCTTC
CASAPRREGGNEQFF
>TRBJ2-4|few|TRBV2|-
TGTGCCAGCAGTGACGAACAAGGCGACAAAAACATTCAGTACTTC
CASSDEQGDKNIQYF
>TRBJ2-5|-|TRBV5-6|-
TGTGCCAGCAAGGGGCAGGGGGGCGAGACCCAGTACTTC
CASKGQGGETQYF